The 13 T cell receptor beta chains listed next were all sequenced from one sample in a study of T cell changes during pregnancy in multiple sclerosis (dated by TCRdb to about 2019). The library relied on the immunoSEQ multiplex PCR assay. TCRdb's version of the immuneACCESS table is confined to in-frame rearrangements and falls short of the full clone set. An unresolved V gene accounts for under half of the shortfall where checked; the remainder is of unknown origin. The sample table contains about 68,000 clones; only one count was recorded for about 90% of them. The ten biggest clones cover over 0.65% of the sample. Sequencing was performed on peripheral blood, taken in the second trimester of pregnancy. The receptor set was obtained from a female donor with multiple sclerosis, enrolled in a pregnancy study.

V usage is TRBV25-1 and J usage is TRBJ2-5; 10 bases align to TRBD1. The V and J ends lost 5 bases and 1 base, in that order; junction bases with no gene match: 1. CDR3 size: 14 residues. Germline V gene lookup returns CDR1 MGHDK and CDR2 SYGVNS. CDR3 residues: CASSRQGAQETQYF. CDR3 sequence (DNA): TGTGCCAGCAGTCGACAGGGGGCCCAAGAGACCCAGTACTTC.

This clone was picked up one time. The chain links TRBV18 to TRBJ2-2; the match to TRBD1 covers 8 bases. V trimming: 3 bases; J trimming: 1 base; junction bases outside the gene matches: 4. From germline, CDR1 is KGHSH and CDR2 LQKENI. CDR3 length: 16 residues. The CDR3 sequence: CASSPGGQGNTGELFF. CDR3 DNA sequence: TGTGCCAGCTCACCGGGAGGACAGGGGAACACCGGGGAGCTGTTTTTT.

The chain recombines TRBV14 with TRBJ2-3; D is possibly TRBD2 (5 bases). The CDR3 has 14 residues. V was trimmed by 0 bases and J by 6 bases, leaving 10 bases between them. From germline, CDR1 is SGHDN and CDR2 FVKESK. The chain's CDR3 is CASSQEGRGDTQYF. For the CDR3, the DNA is TGTGCCAGCAGCCAAGAGGGCCGCGGGGATACGCAGTATTTT.

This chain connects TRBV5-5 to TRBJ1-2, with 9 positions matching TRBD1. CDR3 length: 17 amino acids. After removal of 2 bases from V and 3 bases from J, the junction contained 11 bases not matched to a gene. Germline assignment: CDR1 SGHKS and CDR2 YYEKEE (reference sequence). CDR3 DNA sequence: TGTGCCAGCAGCTTCCGGGTTATCCGGGACAGGGACTATGGCTACACCTTC. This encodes CASSFRVIRDRDYGYTF.

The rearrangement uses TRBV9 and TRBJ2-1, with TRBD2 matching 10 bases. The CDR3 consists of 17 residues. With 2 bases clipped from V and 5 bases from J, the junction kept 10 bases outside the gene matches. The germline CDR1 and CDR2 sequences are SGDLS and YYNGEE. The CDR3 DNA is TGTGCCAGCAGCGTGGCTAGCGGGGGACGTGGGGACAATGAGCAGTTCTTC. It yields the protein CASSVASGGRGDNEQFF.

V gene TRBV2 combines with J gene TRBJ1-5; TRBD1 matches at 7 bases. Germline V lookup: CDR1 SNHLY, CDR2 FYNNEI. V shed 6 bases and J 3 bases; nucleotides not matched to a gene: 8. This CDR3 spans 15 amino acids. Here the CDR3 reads CASSPTGRDNQPQHF. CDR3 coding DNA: TGTGCCAGCAGCCCGACAGGGCGGGACAATCAGCCCCAGCATTTT.

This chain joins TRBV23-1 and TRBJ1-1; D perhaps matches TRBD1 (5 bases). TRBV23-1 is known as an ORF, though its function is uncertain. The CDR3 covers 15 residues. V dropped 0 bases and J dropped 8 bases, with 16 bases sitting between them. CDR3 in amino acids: CASSQSAGFPREAFF. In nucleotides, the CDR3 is TGCGCCAGCAGTCAATCGGCAGGGTTCCCCCGAGAAGCTTTCTTT.

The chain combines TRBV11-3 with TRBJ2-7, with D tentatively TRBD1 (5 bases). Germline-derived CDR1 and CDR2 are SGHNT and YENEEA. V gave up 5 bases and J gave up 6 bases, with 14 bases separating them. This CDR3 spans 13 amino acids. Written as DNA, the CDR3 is TGTGCCAGCAGCACAAGGGGAAAAGCCGAGCAGTACTTC. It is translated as CASSTRGKAEQYF.

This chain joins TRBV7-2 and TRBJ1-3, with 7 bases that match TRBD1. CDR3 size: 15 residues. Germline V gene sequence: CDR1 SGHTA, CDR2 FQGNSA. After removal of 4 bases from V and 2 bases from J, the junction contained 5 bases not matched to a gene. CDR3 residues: CASSSPGGAGNTIYF. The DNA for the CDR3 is TGTGCCAGCAGCTCTCCAGGGGGTGCTGGAAACACCATATATTTT.

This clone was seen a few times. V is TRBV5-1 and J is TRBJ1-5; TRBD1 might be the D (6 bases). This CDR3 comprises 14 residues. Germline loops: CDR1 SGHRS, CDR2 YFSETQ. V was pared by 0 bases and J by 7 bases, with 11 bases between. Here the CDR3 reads CASSLAGDGQPQHF. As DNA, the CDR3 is TGCGCCAGCAGCTTGGCAGGGGATGGCCAGCCCCAGCATTTT.

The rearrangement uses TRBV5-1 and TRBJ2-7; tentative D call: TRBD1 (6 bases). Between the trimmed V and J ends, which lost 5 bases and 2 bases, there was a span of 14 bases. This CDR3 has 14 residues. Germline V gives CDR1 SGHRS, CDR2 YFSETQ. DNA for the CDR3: TGCGCCAGCAGTTCAACAGGGATGGCCTACGAGCAGTACTTC. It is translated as CASSSTGMAYEQYF. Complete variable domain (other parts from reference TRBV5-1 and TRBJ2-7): KAGVTQTPRYLIKTRGQQVTLSCSPISGHRSVSWYQQTPGQGLQFLFEYFSETQRNKGNFPGRFSGRQFSNSRSEMNVSTLELGDSALYLCASSSTGMAYEQYFGPGTRLTVT.

This CDR3 reads CASSSRATYEQYF. CDR3 nucleotides: TGTGCCAGCAGCAGCAGGGCGACCTACGAGCAGTACTTC. V usage is TRBV11-2 and J usage is TRBJ2-7; D is perhaps TRBD1 (5 bases). Germline CDR1 reads SGHAT; CDR2 reads FQNNGV. This CDR3 spans 13 amino acids. Trimming shortened V by 5 bases and J by 2 bases, and 10 bases separated the two germline ends.

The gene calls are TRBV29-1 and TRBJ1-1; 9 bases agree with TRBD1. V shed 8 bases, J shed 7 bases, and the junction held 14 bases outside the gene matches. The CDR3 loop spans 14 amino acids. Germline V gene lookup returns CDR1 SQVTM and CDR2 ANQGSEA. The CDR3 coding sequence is TGCAGCACCGGACAGGGGCTCGTAGCGGGTGAAGCTTTCTTT. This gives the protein CSTGQGLVAGEAFF.